The 3 T cell receptor beta chains reported below all come from one sample, sequenced in a study of T cell responses to AZD1222 COVID-19 vaccine. TCRdb's table, derived via immunoSEQ multiplex PCR, lists solely in-frame clones and lacks some. Here the sample spans about 130,000 clones, 88% being singletons. Sequencing used peripheral blood, obtained 28 days after the second AZD1222 dose. The origin of the receptors is an adult who received the AZD1222 COVID-19 vaccine.

The chain recombines TRBV5-1 with TRBJ2-2; TRBD1 agrees at 10 bases. J gave up 1 base and V 3 bases, and 12 bases lay outside the gene matches. Looked up from germline, CDR1 is SGHRS and CDR2 is YFSETQ. The CDR3 is 19 residues long. CDR3 residues: CASSSKTGQGPQNTGELFF. The CDR3 region has the DNA TGCGCCAGCAGCTCCAAGACGGGACAGGGGCCCCAGAACACCGGGGAGCTGTTTTTT.

V and J are TRBV6-5 and TRBJ2-7, with TRBD1 matching 11 bases. The CDR3 has 14 residues. Germline assignment: CDR1 MNHEY and CDR2 SVGAGI. V lost 4 bases to trimming and J lost 5 bases; unmatched junction nucleotides: 4. CDR3 sequence: CASSWTGGINEQYF. The CDR3 DNA sequence: TGTGCCAGCAGTTGGACAGGGGGCATAAACGAGCAGTACTTC.

This chain joins TRBV6-6 and TRBJ2-5; TRBD1 aligns across 9 bases. Looked up from germline, CDR1 is MNHNY and CDR2 is SVGAGI (reference sequence). The junction had 0 bases not matched to a gene; V was cut back by 5 bases and J by 2 bases. The CDR3 runs to 13 residues. The CDR3: CASSDRGQETQYF. CDR3 sequence (DNA): TGTGCCAGCAGTGACAGGGGGCAAGAGACCCAGTACTTC.